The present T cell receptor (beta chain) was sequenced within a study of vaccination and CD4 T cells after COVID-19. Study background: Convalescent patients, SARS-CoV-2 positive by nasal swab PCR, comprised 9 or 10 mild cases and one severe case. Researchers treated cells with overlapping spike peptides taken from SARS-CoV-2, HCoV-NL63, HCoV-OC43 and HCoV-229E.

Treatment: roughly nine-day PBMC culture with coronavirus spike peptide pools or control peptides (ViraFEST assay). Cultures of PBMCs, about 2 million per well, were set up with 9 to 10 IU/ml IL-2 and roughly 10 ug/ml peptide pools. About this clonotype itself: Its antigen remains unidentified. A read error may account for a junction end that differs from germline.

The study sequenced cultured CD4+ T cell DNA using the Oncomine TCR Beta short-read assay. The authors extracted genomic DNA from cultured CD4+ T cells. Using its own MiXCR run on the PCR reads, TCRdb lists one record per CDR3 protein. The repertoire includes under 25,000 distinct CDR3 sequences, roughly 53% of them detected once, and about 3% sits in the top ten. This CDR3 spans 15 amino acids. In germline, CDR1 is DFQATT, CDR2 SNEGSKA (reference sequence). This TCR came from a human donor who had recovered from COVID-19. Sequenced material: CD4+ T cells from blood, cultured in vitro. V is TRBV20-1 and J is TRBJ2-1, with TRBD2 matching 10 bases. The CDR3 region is CSAGDITSGKGEQFF. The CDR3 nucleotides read TGCAGTGCTGGAGATATCACTAGCGGGAAGGGTGAGCAGTTCTTC.